This T cell receptor beta chain was identified during a study of sequential checkpoint blockade in melanoma. Study-level findings and limits: Response in arm A was associated with pretreatment TIL clonality.

Treatment given: randomized to nivolumab then ipilimumab (arm A) or the reverse (arm B). The method was immunoSEQ multiplex PCR; TCRdb's version includes in-frame clones alone and lacks a portion of them. This table holds 15,000 to 20,000 clones, about 25% found once. This clone was seen more than once but under ten times. The antigen remains unidentified. V lost 2 bases and J lost 5; bases outside the gene matches: 6. The CDR3 runs 15 residues. Germline lookup yields CDR1 MDHEN and CDR2 SYDVKM. V is TRBV28 and J is TRBJ2-1, with 7 bases lining up with TRBD2. This specimen consisted of tumor tissue (inferred from file names), obtained from a patient given nivolumab and ipilimumab in sequence. This sequence was found in a human donor with melanoma. CDR3 residues: CASSLAGELDNEQFF. The CDR3 coding sequence is TGTGCCAGCAGTTTAGCGGGAGAGTTAGACAATGAGCAGTTCTTC.